The 15 T cell receptor beta chains presented below share a single source sample, sequenced in a study of shared clonotypes between healthy human individuals. Some clones are missing from TCRdb's copy, which holds only in-frame ones; the method was immunoSEQ multiplex PCR. The data show about half a million clones, around three quarters seen once. The sample was PBMCs. The receptors derive from a woman aged 40 to 50 in good health. Some clones in this sample may be carry-over from other donors' samples.

This clone came up many times. The V gene is TRBV7-9, the J gene TRBJ2-2; 10 bases fit TRBD2. The CDR3 length is 16 residues. Germline V gene lookup returns CDR1 SEHNR and CDR2 FQNEAQ (reference sequence). V lost 5 bases to trimming and J lost 6 bases; unmatched junction nucleotides: 9. The CDR3 DNA follows: TGTGCCAGCAGCACCCTAGCGGGAGAGGGAGCCGGGGAGCTGTTTTTT. Protein product: CASSTLAGEGAGELFF.

With regard to this clone: This may arise from a read error, as a much more abundant clone is one base away. Other nucleotide sequences in the sample specify the same CDR3. The chain has TRBV2 and TRBJ1-2; TRBD1 agrees at 9 bases. Germline CDR1 and CDR2: SNHLY and FYNNEI. Trimming took 6 bases from V and 5 from J; bases not matched to a gene: 10. This CDR3 contains 15 residues. CDR3 amino acids: CASSTGTGFGYGYTF. The CDR3 nucleotides read TGTGCCAGCAGCACAGGGACAGGGTTTGGGTATGGCTACACCTTC.

The chain combines TRBV30 with TRBJ2-1; a weak D match, TRBD2 (6 bases). The CDR3 is made up of 14 amino acids. V was pared by 4 bases and J by 9 bases, with 19 bases between. The V gene's germline CDR1 is GTSNPN and CDR2 SVGIG (reference sequence). The DNA for the CDR3 is TGTGCCTGGACGGGAGTCGTATCGGCGTCTGAGCAGTTCTTC. This translates into CAWTGVVSASEQFF.

This rearrangement joins TRBV7-2 to TRBJ2-7; D unresolved. Trimming removed 5 bases at V and 4 bases at J, with 6 bases between. The CDR3 sequence is 11 residues long. In germline, CDR1 is SGHTA, CDR2 FQGNSA. CDR3 DNA: TGTGCCAGCAGCCCGAATTACGAGCAGTACTTC. It yields the protein CASSPNYEQYF.

CDR3 coding DNA: TGTGCCAGCAGCCAGCGGGAGGTACCAGAGACCCAGTACTTC. This sequence encodes CASSQREVPETQYF. The chain links TRBV9 to TRBJ2-5; TRBD2 matches at 9 bases. CDR1 and CDR2 from the germline V gene are SGDLS and YYNGEE. The CDR3 is 14 amino acids. With V trimmed by 4 bases and J by 4 bases, 5 bases remained unmatched.

The chain uses TRBV28 and TRBJ2-7, with 10 bases identical to TRBD2. From germline, CDR1 is MDHEN and CDR2 SYDVKM. This CDR3 is built from 16 residues. V was clipped by 3 bases and J by 5 bases; unmatched bases: 10. CDR3 sequence (DNA): TGTGCCAGCAGTTTTGTCGGAGCGGGAGGGCGGCACGAGCAGTACTTC. Protein product: CASSFVGAGGRHEQYF.

The J gene is TRBJ2-7, the V gene TRBV5-1; D unclear. Germline V gives CDR1 SGHRS, CDR2 YFSETQ. This CDR3 is built from 16 residues. Trimming removed 5 bases from V and 0 bases from J, with 18 bases in between. In nucleotides, the CDR3 is TGCGCCAGCAGATACCACCCGGCGGCCCCCTCCTACGAGCAGTACTTC. Translating gives CASRYHPAAPSYEQYF. Full variable domain (rest looked up from reference TRBV5-1 and TRBJ2-7): KAGVTQTPRYLIKTRGQQVTLSCSPISGHRSVSWYQQTPGQGLQFLFEYFSETQRNKGNFPGRFSGRQFSNSRSEMNVSTLELGDSALYLCASRYHPAAPSYEQYFGPGTRLTVT.

The chain carries TRBV5-4 and TRBJ1-1; perhaps TRBD1 as D (6 bases). V was clipped by 4 bases and J by 1 base, with 14 bases between them. The CDR3 covers 15 residues. Germline-derived CDR1 and CDR2 are SGHNT and YYREEE (reference sequence). CDR3 sequence: CASSLATGTNTEAFF. The CDR3 DNA follows: TGTGCCAGCAGCCTTGCTACAGGGACGAACACTGAAGCTTTCTTT.

The CDR3 sequence is CASRDHSSGELFF. The CDR3, as DNA: TGCGCCAGCCGGGATCATAGCTCCGGGGAGCTGTTTTTT. The V gene is TRBV23-1, the J gene TRBJ2-2, with D perhaps matching TRBD2 (5 bases). TRBV23-1 is an open reading frame whose function is uncertain. The CDR3 has 13 amino acids. With 8 bases removed from V and 6 bases from J, the gap between germline ends came to 13 bases.

The chain has TRBV7-9 and TRBJ2-2; the D is unclear. This CDR3 is 17 amino acids long. The germline V and J ends were trimmed by 0 bases and 4 bases, with 15 bases remaining between them. Per the germline V gene, CDR1 is SEHNR and CDR2 is FQNEAQ (reference sequence). The CDR3, as DNA: TGTGCCAGCAGCTTAGCGAGGTCTTCCCAAGGCACCGGGGAGCTGTTTTTT. It translates to CASSLARSSQGTGELFF.

This CDR3 is CASNPEGLTYEQYF. CDR3 bases: TGTGCCAGCAACCCAGAGGGCCTGACATACGAGCAGTACTTC. This chain joins TRBV28 and TRBJ2-7, with D possibly matching TRBD2 (5 bases). This CDR3 has 14 residues. CDR1 MDHEN and CDR2 SYDVKM come from the germline V gene. Deletions cut 7 bases from V and 4 bases from J, with 17 bases between. The full variable domain, with the rest looked up from reference TRBV28 and TRBJ2-7, is DVKVTQSSRYLVKRTGEKVFLECVQDMDHENMFWYRQDPGLGLRLIYFSYDVKMKEKGDIPEGYSVSREKKERFSLILESASTNQTSMYLCASNPEGLTYEQYFGPGTRLTVT.

CDR3 DNA sequence: TGTGCCAGCACGGTTAACACTGAAGCTTTCTTT. Protein: CASTVNTEAFF. The chain carries TRBV28 and TRBJ1-1; D gene unclear. The germline gives CDR1 MDHEN, CDR2 SYDVKM. V lost 7 bases and J 2 bases, leaving 5 bases between the germline ends. The length of the CDR3 is 11 residues.

The chain uses TRBV28 and TRBJ2-7; 7 bases are a match to TRBD1. Germline V gives CDR1 MDHEN, CDR2 SYDVKM. This CDR3 contains 13 residues. J was trimmed by 2 bases and V by 7 bases; bases with no gene match: 5. CDR3 protein: CASIGGNTYEQYF. In DNA, the CDR3 is TGTGCCAGCATAGGGGGCAATACCTACGAGCAGTACTTC.

This clone has just one count. Within the sample, other DNA sequences also encode this same CDR3. This chain connects TRBV6-1 to TRBJ2-1; no clear D gene. Germline assignment: CDR1 MNHNS and CDR2 SASEGT. The CDR3 spans 12 residues. Trimming pared 2 bases from V and 4 bases from J, leaving 3 bases between. DNA of the CDR3: TGTGCCAGCAGTGAACCTTACAATGAGCAGTTCTTC. Its protein is CASSEPYNEQFF.

This clone was counted a single time. The gene calls are TRBV7-2 and TRBJ2-7; D is possibly TRBD2 (6 bases). This CDR3 is built from 11 residues. The V and J ends lost 8 bases and 2 bases respectively, with 7 bases between them. Germline loops: CDR1 SGHTA, CDR2 FQGNSA. The CDR3 nucleotides are TGTGCCAGCGGGAGGACCTACGAGCAGTACTTC. Residues: CASGRTYEQYF.